The clone carrying this TCR beta chain was recorded a few times. Its antigen is as yet unknown. This sample is part of a study of CD8 T cells in ankylosing spondylitis. Whole-study findings and limits: Disease-linked clones were reportedly significantly enriched in matched ankylosing spondylitis synovial fluid. There were earlier reports of some motif variants in reactive arthritis synovial fluid and blood. What seemed typical of ankylosing spondylitis blood was a TCR beta motif built from about eight highly homologous variants.

Germline values: CDR1 MNHNS, CDR2 SASEGT. Germline trimming cut 6 bases from V and 5 bases from J; bases unmatched to any gene: 12. CDR3 length equals 15 residues. Using quantitative 5'-RACE with molecular barcodes, the authors made TCR beta libraries. MiXCR, applied by TCRdb to the 5' RACE reads, yields one record per CDR3 protein. The table has around 440,000 distinct CDR3 sequences, approximately 17% seen once; the top ten hold approximately 0.97%. This chain uses TRBV6-1 with TRBJ1-2; 7 bases are shared with TRBD1. The clonotype was recovered from a male donor with ankylosing spondylitis. Sequencing used blood, either unsorted or a sorted T cell fraction (not recorded which). CDR3 in amino acids: CASRESTGDRYGYTF. CDR3 coding DNA: TGTGCCAGCAGGGAATCTACAGGGGACCGATATGGCTACACCTTC.